This record looks at one TCR beta chain sequence and its context. Its antigen has not been determined. No base qualities exist here, and no much larger clone lies one base off it. The sample comes from a study of cytomegalovirus exposure and HLA in healthy donors (dated 2017 in TCRdb). In the study overall: According to an earlier analysis of 587 of the donors, 150 million to 200 million T cells yielded some 120 million unique TCR beta sequences and 276 Gb of sequence data. Four or five DR-DQ haplotypes were handled as single units for association and clustering because linkage in the cohort was strong. The study aimed to test whether cataloging public T cell receptors could reveal signatures of past pathogen exposure. HLA typing covered class I and class II loci at four-digit resolution. Besides the first cohort of 550 to 750 subjects, a separate validation cohort made up of roughly 120 different subjects was used. Rather than drawing on any new phenotypic data, the later analysis identified candidate immune exposures from TCR beta sequences and the way those sequences occurred across donors. A later genetic analysis took genome-wide SNP genotypes for about 65% of the roughly 670 donors and used that subset as a discovery cohort. Typing coverage varied by locus: roughly 620-640 donors for A, B, C, DRB1 and DQB1; roughly 500 for DQA1; 606 for DPA1; more than 450 for DPB1. All discovery cohort repertoires had been generated on a single sequencing platform. An earlier analysis of around 580 of the donors used high-throughput TCR beta sequencing to judge whether each TCR beta V gene segment behaved as functional or pseudogenic. Donor age, sex, ethnicity and CMV serostatus were compiled together with the repertoire data. An early release that covered some 630 HLA-typed donors contained about 300 gigabases of sequencing data and about 93 million unique TCR sequences. In a later analysis, previously published TCR beta repertoires from 550 to 750 donors were re-analyzed and high-resolution HLA genotyping was added so that TCR occurrence patterns could be studied. The T cell repertoires of around 730 subjects were profiled by immunosequencing and related to cytomegalovirus serostatus. Among the roughly 400 genotyped donors, around 81% belonged to the genetic ancestry cluster associated with self-reported Caucasian donors. High-throughput TCR immunosequencing, statistical association of individual TCRs with disease status, and machine learning were combined to predict cytomegalovirus infection status. Among almost 400 genotyped donors of the cohort, an average of approximately 240,000 unique TCR beta nucleotide sequences were sequenced per donor, roughly 18% of them non-productive.

Preparation of the library involved the immunoSEQ multiplex PCR assay. For the multiplex PCR, a mixture combining 60 forward primers for TCR Vbeta segments and 13 reverse primers for TCR Jbeta segments was used. The CDR3 region of rearranged TCR beta genes was amplified from genomic DNA with a multiplex PCR assay. The amplified TCR beta libraries were sequenced on the Illumina HiSeq System as 87-base-pair reads. From the authors' description of their analysis: Across the 600 to 700 repertoires, a later analysis counted some 81 million unique TCR beta chains, approximately 12 million of which were shared by at least two donors. Raw reads were error-corrected and collapsed into unique sequences by a nearest-neighbor algorithm in which closely related sequences were merged to remove PCR and sequencing errors. To assign V, D and J gene segments, CDR3 sequences were aligned to IMGT reference sequences. For a sequence to be retained, a match of at least six nucleotides was required to both a V gene segment and a J gene segment. Rearrangements were classified as productive when the CDR3 lacked stop codons and remained in frame with V and J, and all other rearrangements were classified as non-productive. CDR3 was defined by IMGT convention, running from the second conserved V-encoded cysteine to the conserved J-encoded phenylalanine. In an earlier analysis of more than 550 of the donors, sequences lacking an unambiguous match to a single V gene segment were excluded. An earlier analysis of 450 to 650 of the donors called V segments functional above 56.7% productive rearrangements and segregating when the between-donor standard deviation exceeded 5%. A statistical classification framework was built for diagnosing cytomegalovirus status from the catalog of TCR beta chain sequences. V and J gene assignment, in a later analysis, came from comparing TCR nucleotide sequences with IMGT/GENE-DB human TR gene sequences. Using the TCRdist pipeline, a later analysis assigned CDR3 sequences along with most-parsimonious VDJ recombination scenarios. In a later analysis, each TCR beta chain was defined by its CDR3 amino acid sequence together with its V-gene family, and reads lacking a unique V-gene family were excluded. A later analysis removed roughly 590 highly shared, low-generation-probability nucleotide sequences to deal with suspected cross-contamination and a sequencing artifact. In a later analysis, a clonal expansion index for each public chain was calculated from normalized within-repertoire ranks of inferred template counts. Generation probabilities in a later analysis came from a VDJ recombination model fitted to out-of-frame rearrangements, and those results were checked against IGoR. Hypergeometric tests were used in a later analysis to score TCR-TCR, TCR-HLA and TCR-CMV co-occurrence, with a repertoire-size bias correction applied to the TCR pairs. A later analysis estimated false discovery rates by permuting HLA or CMV assignments 20 times. A later analysis grouped co-occurring TCRs with DBSCAN, adding TCRdist sequence similarity when clustering within HLA-allele-positive subsets. For co-occurrence clustering, repertoires with fewer than 30,000 or more than 120,000 public chains were excluded, along with roughly five repertoires with anomalous nucleotide sharing. Drawn from immuneACCESS, this table holds only the in-frame rearrangements with V and J called that TCRdb kept. Clones are partly lost; checked studies trace under half to an unresolved V gene and leave the rest unexplained. V and J calls and clone size follow that table, whereas D and trimming were derived from the DNA. This sample holds approximately 81,000 clones; 70% to 80% were observed only once. 9.1% of the sample rests with the top ten.

CDR3 length: 13 amino acids, cysteine to phenylalanine. Solely the CDR3 DNA is kept, with 39 bases framed from the first base. Sequences KGHSH (CDR1) and LQKENI (CDR2) are obtained from the germline V gene. V lost 10 bases and J lost 3 bases; the stretch between them is 15 bases long. In total, more than 500 healthy bone marrow donors made up the cohort. At the time of sampling, every cohort member was nominally healthy, though immune exposures that went unrecorded were likely present. The donor tested CMV seropositive and was one of the 289 seropositive cohort members. A peripheral blood sample was provided by each donor, and peripheral blood mononuclear cells were used for TCR beta sequencing. Genomic DNA extraction from the blood cell samples was performed with the Qiagen DNeasy Blood Extraction Kit. On the study overall, not on this receptor specifically: In a later analysis, most CMV-associated TCR beta chains were found to appear HLA-restricted, with HLA associations seemingly driven largely by CMV exposure. In both the original and validation cohorts, the classifier was reported to diagnose cytomegalovirus status with high specificity and sensitivity. A later genetic analysis reported fewer N-insertions in productive TCRs among donors in an Asian-associated ancestry cluster than the approximately 670-donor mean. Some IMGT-functional V segments, including TRBV6-2 and TRBV6-3, could not be distinguished by the 87-base-pair reads and were therefore excluded. Linkage disequilibrium might explain the correlated functional status among segregating V segments, but an unknown experimental factor could not be excluded. A further reported finding was that TCR beta sequences accurately predicted the HLA-A and HLA-B alleles for most subjects in the first cohort. Several of the top co-occurrence clusters appeared to be linked to parvovirus B19, influenza, CMV and Epstein-Barr virus, according to a later analysis. Because HLA typing was unavailable for some donors at each locus, only the typed subset was used in association tests. When HLA alleles, especially DR and DQ, strongly co-occurred, attributing TCR associations to individual alleles was difficult. Because counts were too low, seventeen rarely observed V segments, including chromosome 9 orphons, were excluded from the earlier analysis of some 540 of the donors. Specific HLA alleles were associated with over 15,000 TCR beta sequences at a false discovery rate of 0.05 in a later analysis. Sequencing depth was assumed to be roughly uniform across donors in the presence/absence analyses, though that assumption may not hold. A cluster of highly shared sequence variants was judged likely to represent a technical artifact of the sequencing pipeline. CMV serostatus was the only immune exposure information available for the cohort. This cohort had only TCR beta chains sequenced, and the lack of alpha or paired-chain data limited which features could be detected. In vitro tests confirmed that a few of the cytomegalovirus-associated TCR beta chains recognize cytomegalovirus antigens. V-gene and J-gene trimming of TCR beta chains was associated with a missense DCLRE1C variant in a later genetic analysis, and the association was replicated in an independent cohort. According to a later analysis, TCR association rates differed among HLA loci, with DRB1 alleles showing the most associated TCRs and HLA-C alleles showing the fewest. While some public TCRs were present in many individuals, most TCR sequences turned up only very rarely across donors. An earlier analysis of around 540 of the donors showed that most TCR beta V segments appeared in productive rearrangements either about 87% or about 30% of the time, which broadly matched IMGT annotations. Compared with equally common non-associated chains, HLA-associated TCR beta chains in a later analysis were more clonally expanded and had lower generation probabilities. The authors suggested that the approach could potentially be extended to other disease states and immunological phenotypes. In the study, 164 TCR beta chains were listed as associated with cytomegalovirus.

Sequenced material: PBMCs. The rearranged chain carries TRBV18 and TRBJ1-1; TRBD1 could be the D gene, as 5 bases match. The sequence derives from a man between 40 and 49 years old in good health and CMV-seropositive. The nucleotide sequence is TGTGCCACCCGTCAAGGACAAGACACTGAAGCTTTCTTT. Its coded protein is CATRQGQDTEAFF.